The T cell receptor beta chain under discussion was sequenced for a study of blood T cell repertoires in COVID-19. Clones were read by immunoSEQ multiplex PCR, and TCRdb kept only the in-frame ones, dropping some. The sample shows around 250,000 clones, approximately 85% of them seen only once. Sequenced input: PBMCs or T cells enriched from blood (not recorded which). This receptor was obtained from a woman aged 50 to 60 who had recovered from COVID-19.

As DNA, the CDR3 is TGTGCCAGCAGTTTTTCCGGTGCCTACGAGCAGTACTTC. Translated: CASSFSGAYEQYF. The J gene is TRBJ2-7, the V gene TRBV12-3 or TRBV12-4; D is unresolved. CDR3 length equals 13 residues. Trimming left V 3 bases short and J 2 bases short, with 8 bases between.